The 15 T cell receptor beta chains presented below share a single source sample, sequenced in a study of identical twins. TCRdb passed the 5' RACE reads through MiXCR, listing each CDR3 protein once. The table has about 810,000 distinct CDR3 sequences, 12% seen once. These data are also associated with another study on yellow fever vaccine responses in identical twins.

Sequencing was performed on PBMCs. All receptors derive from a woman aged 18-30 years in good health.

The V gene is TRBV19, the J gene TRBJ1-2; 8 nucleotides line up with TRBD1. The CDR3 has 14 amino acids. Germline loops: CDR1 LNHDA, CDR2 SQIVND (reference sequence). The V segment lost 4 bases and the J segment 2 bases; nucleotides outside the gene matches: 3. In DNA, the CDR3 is TGTGCCAGTAGTAACCAGGGGGCGAACTATGGCTACACCTTC. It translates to CASSNQGANYGYTF.

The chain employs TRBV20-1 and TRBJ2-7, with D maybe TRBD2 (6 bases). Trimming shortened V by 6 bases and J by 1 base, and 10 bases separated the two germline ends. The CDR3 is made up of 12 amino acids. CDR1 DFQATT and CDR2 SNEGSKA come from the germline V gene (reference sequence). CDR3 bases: TGCAGTGCCCGACTAGATTCCTACGAGCAGTACTTC. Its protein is CSARLDSYEQYF.

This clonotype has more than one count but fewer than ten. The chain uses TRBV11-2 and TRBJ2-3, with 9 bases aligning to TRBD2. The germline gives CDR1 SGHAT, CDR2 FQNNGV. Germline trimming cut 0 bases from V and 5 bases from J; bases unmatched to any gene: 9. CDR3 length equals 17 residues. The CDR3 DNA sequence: TGTGCCAGCAGCTTAGACGGGCTAGCGGGGTCTGTAGATACGCAGTATTTT. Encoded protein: CASSLDGLAGSVDTQYF.

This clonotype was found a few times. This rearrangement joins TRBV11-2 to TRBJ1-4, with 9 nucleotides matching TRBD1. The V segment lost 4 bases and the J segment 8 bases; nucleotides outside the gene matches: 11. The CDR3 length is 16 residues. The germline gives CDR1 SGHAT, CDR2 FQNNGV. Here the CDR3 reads CASSSPDGTGNEKLFF. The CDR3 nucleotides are TGTGCCAGCAGCTCACCCGACGGGACAGGGAACGAAAAACTGTTTTTT.

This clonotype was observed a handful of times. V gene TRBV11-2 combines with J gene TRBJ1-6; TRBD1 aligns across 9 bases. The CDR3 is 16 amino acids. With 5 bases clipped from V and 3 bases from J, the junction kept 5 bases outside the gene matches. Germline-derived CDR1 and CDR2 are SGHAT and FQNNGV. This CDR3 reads CASSNRDRDYNSPLHF. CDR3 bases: TGTGCCAGCAGCAACCGGGACAGGGACTATAATTCACCCCTCCACTTT.

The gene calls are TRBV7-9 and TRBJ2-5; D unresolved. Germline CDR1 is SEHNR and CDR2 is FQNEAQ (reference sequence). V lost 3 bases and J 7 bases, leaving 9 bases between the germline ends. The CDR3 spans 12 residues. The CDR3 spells CASSFEVGTQYF. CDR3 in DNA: TGTGCCAGCAGCTTTGAAGTTGGGACCCAGTACTTC.

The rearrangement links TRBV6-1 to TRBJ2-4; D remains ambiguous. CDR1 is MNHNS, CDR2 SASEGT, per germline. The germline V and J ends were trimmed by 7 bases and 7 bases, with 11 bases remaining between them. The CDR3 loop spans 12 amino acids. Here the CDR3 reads CASMWVENIQYF. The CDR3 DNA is TGTGCCAGCATGTGGGTAGAGAACATTCAGTACTTC.

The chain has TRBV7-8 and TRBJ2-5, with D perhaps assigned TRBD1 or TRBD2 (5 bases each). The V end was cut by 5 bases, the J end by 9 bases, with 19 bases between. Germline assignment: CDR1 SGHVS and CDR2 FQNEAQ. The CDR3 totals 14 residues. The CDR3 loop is CASSATTGWESQYF. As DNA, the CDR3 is TGTGCCAGCAGCGCAACTACAGGATGGGAGTCCCAGTACTTC.

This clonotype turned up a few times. The CDR3 DNA follows: TGTGCCAGCAGTTTAATCGACAGGGTCGATCAGCCCCAGCATTTT. This codes for CASSLIDRVDQPQHF. This chain links TRBV12-3 or TRBV12-4 with TRBJ1-5; 7 bases align to TRBD1. The length of the CDR3 is 15 residues. J lost 5 bases, V lost 2 bases, and 6 bases had no gene match.

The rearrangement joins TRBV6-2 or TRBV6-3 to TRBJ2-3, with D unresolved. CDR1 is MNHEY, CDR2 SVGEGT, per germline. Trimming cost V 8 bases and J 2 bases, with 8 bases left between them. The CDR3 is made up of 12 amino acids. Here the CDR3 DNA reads TGTGCCAGCGGACGGGCCACAGATACGCAGTATTTT. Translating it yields CASGRATDTQYF.

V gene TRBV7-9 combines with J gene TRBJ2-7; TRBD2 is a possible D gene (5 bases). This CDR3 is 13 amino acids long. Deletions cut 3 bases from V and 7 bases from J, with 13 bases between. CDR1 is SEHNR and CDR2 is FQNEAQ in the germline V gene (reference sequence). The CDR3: CASSLGVLGEQYF. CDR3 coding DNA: TGTGCCAGCAGCTTGGGAGTACTGGGGGAGCAGTACTTC.

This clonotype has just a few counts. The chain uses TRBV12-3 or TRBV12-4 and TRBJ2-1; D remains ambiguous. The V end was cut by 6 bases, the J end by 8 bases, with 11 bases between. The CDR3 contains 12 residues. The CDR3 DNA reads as TGTGCCAGCAGCCCCGAACGCGATGAGCAGTTCTTC. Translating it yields CASSPERDEQFF.

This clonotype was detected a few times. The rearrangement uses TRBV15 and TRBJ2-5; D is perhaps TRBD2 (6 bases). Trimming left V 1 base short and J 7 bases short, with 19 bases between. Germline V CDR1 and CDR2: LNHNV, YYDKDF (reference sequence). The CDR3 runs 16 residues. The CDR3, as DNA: TGTGCCACCAGCAGAGCCCAAGTCCGGGGGTTCGGGACCCAGTACTTC. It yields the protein CATSRAQVRGFGTQYF.

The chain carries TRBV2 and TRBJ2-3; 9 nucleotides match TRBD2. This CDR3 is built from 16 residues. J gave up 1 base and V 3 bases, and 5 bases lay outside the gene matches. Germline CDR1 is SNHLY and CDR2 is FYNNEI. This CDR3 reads CASSESWTSGTDTQYF. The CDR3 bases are TGTGCCAGCAGTGAGAGTTGGACTAGCGGCACAGATACGCAGTATTTT.

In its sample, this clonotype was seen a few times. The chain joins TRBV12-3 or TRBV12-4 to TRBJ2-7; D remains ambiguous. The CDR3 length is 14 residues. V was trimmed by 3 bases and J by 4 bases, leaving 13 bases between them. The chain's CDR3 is CASSFRPNLYEQYF. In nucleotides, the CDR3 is TGTGCCAGCAGTTTTCGGCCGAATCTTTACGAGCAGTACTTC.